Listed below are T cell receptor beta chains from one sample, sequenced in a study of graft-versus-host responses after intestinal transplantation. Generated by immunoSEQ multiplex PCR, the TCRdb table keeps only in-frame clones and is missing some. The table shows 15,000 to 20,000 clones, with approximately 37% occurring only once. Sequenced here: alloreactive CD8+ T cells from a mixed lymphocyte reaction culture, sampled before intestinal transplant. The origin of the receptors is a human patient who received an intestinal transplant. CDR3s include the opening cysteine and the closing phenylalanine or tryptophan. A D gene is named only where the DNA matches it firmly. Not all rows give a size; the values are once, few, many and, for expanded clones, a class.

TRBV5-1	TRBJ2-7	.	.	TGCGCCAGCAGCTTGTGGGGCACCTTAAACTCCTACGAGCAGTACTTC	CASSLWGTLNSYEQYF
TRBV18	TRBJ2-1	TRBD1	few	TGTGCCAGCTCACCCCTGACAGGGGTAGGTGAGCAGTTCTTC	CASSPLTGVGEQFF
TRBV7-8	TRBJ2-7	.	once	TGTGCCAGCAGCTTAGAATCGGATTACTGGGAGCAGTACTTC	CASSLESDYWEQYF
TRBV5-1	TRBJ1-1	.	few	TGCGCCAGCAGCTCAATGGGCGCGAGGGCTTTCTTT	CASSSMGARAFF
TRBV6-4	TRBJ2-5	TRBD2	few	TGTGCCAGCAGAACTAGACTAGCGGGAGGTTGCGAGACCCAGTACTTC	CASRTRLAGGCETQYF
TRBV5-6	TRBJ2-1	.	.	TGTGCCAGCAGCTTGGTTTCAGGGCCAGACAATGAGCAGTTCTTC	CASSLVSGPDNEQFF
TRBV4-1	TRBJ2-7	.	.	TGCGCCAGCAGCCTCAGCCCCTTAGTCTACGAGCAGTACTTC	CASSLSPLVYEQYF
TRBV4-1	TRBJ1-6	TRBD1	.	TGCGCCAGCAGCCAAGAAGGGGGCCTGAATTCACCCCTCCACTTT	CASSQEGGLNSPLHF
TRBV7-9	TRBJ1-1	.	.	TGTGCCAGCAGACAAGGAAGGGGGGCTGAAGCTTTCTTT	CASRQGRGAEAFF
TRBV18	TRBJ1-1	TRBD1	.	TGTGCCAGCTCACCATGGACAGGCCAGAACACTGAAGCTTTCTTT	CASSPWTGQNTEAFF
TRBV4-1	TRBJ2-7	TRBD2	.	TGCGCCAGCAGCCGGGGGAGGGCATTGTCCTACGAGCAGTACTTC	CASSRGRALSYEQYF
TRBV4-1	TRBJ2-7	TRBD2	medium-sized	TGCGCCAGCAGCCATAAAGCGGGAGCTTACGAGCAGTACTTC	CASSHKAGAYEQYF
TRBV4-1	TRBJ1-4	.	.	TGCGCCAGCAGCCTCGAAGATTCAACTAATGAAAAACTGTTTTTT	CASSLEDSTNEKLFF
TRBV5-6	TRBJ2-1	TRBD1	.	TGTGCCAGCAGCTTTCGCACCGGGACAGACACTAATGAGCAGTTCTTC	CASSFRTGTDTNEQFF